The clone carrying this T cell receptor beta chain came up many times. The target antigen is unknown. These data belong to a study of blood T cells in healthy people across ages. A second PCR, run for about 7 to 12 cycles, used a sample-barcoded 5' primer plus a J-beta primer mix. TCRdb passed the 5' RACE reads through MiXCR, listing each CDR3 protein once. The top ten hold under 4% of the sample, which has 600,000 to 1,000,000 distinct CDR3 sequences, 25% seen once. The V end was cut by 4 bases, the J end by 7 bases, with 5 bases between. CDR3 size: 11 residues. CDR1 and CDR2 (germline): MNHEY, SMNVEV (reference sequence). Overall study results and limits: With age, beta diversity per million T cells declined roughly linearly, significantly by 40. Long-lived donors exceeded aged donors in naive CD4+ cells and diversity.

Donors were systemically healthy Caucasian individuals from Russia aged about 6 to 95 years. Researchers collected about 9.6 milliliters of peripheral blood from every single donor. The data were also submitted as part of a second study, on T cells of mothers and their children.

The sequenced sample consisted of blood. The sequence came from a boy aged 5 to 17 in good health. This rearrangement joins TRBV27 to TRBJ2-1; D is undetermined. In nucleotides, the CDR3 is TGTGCCAGCAGTTCCCCGAATGAGCAGTTCTTC. Its protein is CASSSPNEQFF.